This T cell receptor beta chain was retrieved from a study of cytomegalovirus exposure and HLA in healthy donors. Study results and limitations: When presence/absence was analysed, sequencing depth was taken to be roughly uniform across donors. Other equally common chains were less clonally expanded than HLA-associated TCR beta chains, a later analysis showed. Later analysis showed most CMV-associated TCR beta chains appearing HLA-restricted.

PCR employed 60 Vbeta and 13 Jbeta primers. Here immunoSEQ multiplex PCR was the method, and the copy in TCRdb shows in-frame clones only, minus some. The data hold some 130,000 clones, with 60% to 75% observed a single time. The CDR3 is 15 residues long. Germline V lookup: CDR1 SGDLS, CDR2 YYNGEE. Trimming stripped 6 bases from V and 4 bases from J, with 20 bases between. This clone was counted between two and nine times. Antigen specificity is unknown. The sample comprised PBMCs. The chain employs TRBV9 and TRBJ2-7, with D tentatively TRBD2 (7 bases). The clonotype originates from a human donor in good health. CDR3 nucleotides: TGTGCCAGCACCTCCCGTCGGGGGGCGTTTTACGAGCAGTACTTC. This encodes CASTSRRGAFYEQYF.